The rows below give T cell receptor beta chains drawn from one sample of a study of control samples from healthy donors and cancer patients. Assay used: immunoSEQ multiplex PCR; TCRdb lists only in-frame clones, some missing. The table has roughly 140,000 clones, about 93% seen once; the top ten hold roughly 2.3%. Sequencing was performed on blood. These TCRs come from a man between 50 and 59 years old in good health. Each CDR3 is given with its conserved first and last residue. A D gene is named only where the DNA matches it firmly. Expanded clones are given a class, and other clones once, few, many or no size at all.

TRBJ2-3 | NA | TRBV2 | NA | CASSENGVGTDTQYF | TGTGCCAGCAGTGAAAACGGGGTAGGCACAGATACGCAGTATTTT
TRBJ1-4 | NA | TRBV5-1 | NA | CASSTVPGPTNEKLFF | TGCGCCAGCAGCACGGTACCGGGGCCAACTAATGAAAAACTGTTTTTT
TRBJ1-5 | NA | TRBV5-1 | NA | CASSLGSDSNQPQHF | TGCGCCAGCAGCTTGGGGTCAGATAGCAATCAGCCCCAGCATTTT
TRBJ1-6 | NA | TRBV19 | TRBD1 | CASSIQNRGNSPLHF | TGTGCCAGTAGTATACAGAACAGGGGAAATTCACCCCTCCACTTT
TRBJ2-5 | NA | TRBV19 | NA | CASSIDRGTQYF | TGTGCCAGTAGTATAGATCGGGGGACCCAGTACTTC
TRBJ2-2 | once | TRBV10-1 | NA | CASQNTGELFF | TGCGCCAGCCAGAACACCGGGGAGCTGTTTTTT
TRBJ1-3 | NA | TRBV23-1 | TRBD1 | CASSQSRDRVTSGNTIYF | TGCGCCAGCAGTCAATCAAGGGACAGGGTTACCTCTGGAAACACCATATATTTT
TRBJ1-5 | NA | TRBV28 | NA | CASTQPRDQLPQHF | TGTGCCAGCACTCAACCTCGGGACCAGTTGCCCCAGCATTTT
TRBJ1-1 | NA | TRBV10-3 | NA | CAISGTQGNTEAFF | TGTGCCATCAGCGGGACACAGGGGAACACTGAAGCTTTCTTT
TRBJ1-5 | NA | TRBV19 | NA | CASSLGGPYSNQPQHF | TGTGCCAGTAGCTTGGGTGGACCGTATAGCAATCAGCCCCAGCATTTT
TRBJ2-7 | NA | TRBV15 | NA | CATSRADLQGYEQYF | TGTGCCACCAGCCGGGCCGACCTACAGGGCTACGAGCAGTACTTC
TRBJ1-4 | NA | TRBV4-1 | NA | CASSQVGRGMAEKLFF | TGCGCCAGCAGCCAAGTTGGGCGGGGGATGGCTGAAAAACTGTTTTTT
TRBJ1-2 | NA | TRBV5-1 | NA | CASRLESGGHGYTF | TGCGCCAGCAGACTCGAATCCGGGGGCCATGGCTACACCTTC
TRBJ1-5 | once | TRBV12-3/TRBV12-4 | NA | CAAGGNQPQHF | TGTGCCGCCGGGGGCAATCAGCCCCAGCATTTT
TRBJ2-7 | NA | TRBV27 | NA | CASSSTGREQYF | TGTGCCAGCAGTTCGACAGGGAGGGAGCAGTACTTC
TRBJ2-1 | NA | TRBV9 | TRBD2 | CASSAALAEVGNEQFF | TGTGCCAGCAGCGCAGCACTAGCGGAGGTGGGTAATGAGCAGTTCTTC
TRBJ2-5 | NA | TRBV3-1/TRBV3-2 | NA | CASSQGVMGQETQYF | TGTGCCAGCAGCCAGGGGGTAATGGGTCAAGAGACCCAGTACTTC
TRBJ1-1 | NA | TRBV11-2 | TRBD1 | CASSSDRGVGEAFF | TGTGCCAGCAGCTCGGACAGGGGAGTTGGTGAAGCTTTCTTT
TRBJ2-5 | NA | TRBV7-3 | TRBD2 | CASSYGTSGYQETQYF | TGTGCCAGCAGCTATGGGACTAGCGGGTACCAAGAGACCCAGTACTTC
TRBJ1-1 | NA | TRBV5-1 | NA | CASSLVMNTEAFF | TGCGCCAGCAGCTTGGTCATGAACACTGAAGCTTTCTTT
TRBJ1-5 | NA | TRBV6-2/TRBV6-3 | NA | CASSYWSSNQPQHF | TGTGCCAGCAGTTACTGGAGTAGCAATCAGCCCCAGCATTTT
TRBJ2-2 | NA | TRBV5-4 | NA | CASSLLGPGLNTGELFF | TGTGCCAGCAGCTTGTTAGGCCCGGGGCTAAACACCGGGGAGCTGTTTTTT
TRBJ2-1 | NA | TRBV19 | NA | CASRVLGVGGEQFF | TGTGCCAGTAGAGTGTTAGGGGTTGGAGGTGAGCAGTTCTTC
TRBJ1-2 | NA | TRBV9 | TRBD1 | CASSEGQKSPREGYTF | TGTGCCAGCAGCGAGGGACAGAAATCACCGAGGGAGGGCTACACCTTC
TRBJ2-2 | NA | TRBV24-1 | TRBD1 | CATSPRDRSTGELFF | TGTGCCACCAGTCCGCGGGACAGGTCGACCGGGGAGCTGTTTTTT
TRBJ2-4 | NA | TRBV24-1 | TRBD1 | CATSDTPDRGLGNIQYF | TGTGCCACCAGTGACACGCCAGACAGGGGCTTGGGAAACATTCAGTACTTC
TRBJ2-2 | NA | TRBV6-5 | NA | CAARRDLTGELFF | TGTGCCGCTCGCCGGGACTTGACCGGGGAGCTGTTTTTT
TRBJ2-3 | NA | TRBV5-1 | TRBD2 | CASSYGTSGTDTQYF | TGCGCCAGCAGCTATGGGACTAGCGGTACAGATACGCAGTATTTT
TRBJ1-1 | NA | TRBV27 | NA | CASSLRRGYRNTEAFF | TGTGCCAGCAGTTTAAGGAGAGGGTACCGGAACACTGAAGCTTTCTTT
TRBJ2-2 | NA | TRBV7-3 | NA | CASSLMASSVIGELFF | TGTGCCAGCAGCTTAATGGCTAGTAGTGTTATCGGGGAGCTGTTTTTT
TRBJ2-1 | NA | TRBV15 | TRBD2 | CATSGRLAGGGNEQFF | TGTGCCACCAGCGGGAGACTAGCGGGAGGGGGTAATGAGCAGTTCTTC